This T cell receptor beta chain comes out of a study of CD8 T cells in Susac syndrome. CD8+ and CD4+ blood T cells underwent TCR beta sequencing. Negative isolation was applied to CD8+ and CD4+ T cells, and FACS enrichment was applied to TEMRA cells. About 0.5 to 1 ug RNA was reverse transcribed with random hexamers. It was immunoSEQ multiplex PCR that amplified TCR beta CDR3 across 54 Vbeta and 13 Jbeta. One entry per CDR3 protein results from TCRdb running MiXCR on the immunoSEQ multiplex PCR reads. The sample contains about 300,000 distinct CDR3 sequences, 75% to 85% of which appear only once. The CDR3 runs to 15 residues. Losses at the gene ends were 2 bases for V and 2 bases for J; bases not matched to a gene: 4. CDR1 and CDR2 (germline): MNHEY, SVGEGT. This clonotype was seen once.

This TCR came from a human donor with multiple sclerosis. Material for sequencing was CD8+ T cells from PBMCs. The chain is built from TRBV6-2 or TRBV6-3 and TRBJ2-3; 7 bases are a match to TRBD2. The CDR3 DNA reads as TGTGCCAGCAGTTACGGGCGGGAGCCCACAGATACGCAGTATTTT. Translated, it gives CASSYGREPTDTQYF.